This TCR beta chain was sequenced during a study of blood T cell repertoires in COVID-19. As handled by the study authors: For nucleated cells, counts were estimated from reference gene primer amplification. Here immunoSEQ multiplex PCR was the method, and the copy in TCRdb shows in-frame clones only, minus some. V and J calls and clone size are copied from that table; D and trimming were computed from the DNA. The repertoire holds about 200,000 clones, roughly 83% seen once, with approximately 5.9% in the top ten. The CDR3 covers 13 residues. Germline CDR1 and CDR2: LGHDT and YNNKEL (reference sequence). Trimming removed 3 bases from V and 12 bases from J, with 18 bases in between.

The sequenced sample was peripheral blood. This rearrangement joins TRBV3-1 (or the pseudogene TRBV3-2) to TRBJ2-7, with D perhaps matching TRBD1 (5 bases). This receptor was taken from a woman in her thirties or forties with COVID-19, enrolled during active disease. The CDR3 nucleotides read TGTGCCAGCAGCCACCTGGCCCAGGGTACCTCGTACTTC. Translation: CASSHLAQGTSYF.